This T cell receptor (beta chain) was sequenced during a study of blood T cell repertoires in COVID-19. Background on the study: Acute and convalescent COVID-19 samples came from the United States, Italy and Spain.

Concerning this clone itself: The sample holds other DNA sequences that translate to the same CDR3.

This CDR3 region has 13 residues. From germline, CDR1 is LGHDT and CDR2 YNNKEL (reference sequence). The V end lost 0 bases, the J end lost 5 bases, and 5 bases lay between the germline ends. Original processing methods: Counts of nucleated cells, estimated from reference gene primer amplification, were obtained. TCRdb's copy holds only in-frame clones and misses some; the assay was immunoSEQ multiplex PCR. D and trimming come from the DNA, and the V and J calls and clone size come from that table. The sample shows about 220,000 clones, around 82% of them seen only once. This chain joins TRBV3-1 (or the pseudogene TRBV3-2) and TRBJ1-5; the D gene is possibly TRBD1 (5 bases). This TCR derives from a woman of 80 years or more with acute or convalescent COVID-19. Material: peripheral blood. CDR3 bases: TGTGCCAGCAGCCAAGACAGGGATCAGCCCCAGCATTTT. Translating gives CASSQDRDQPQHF.